Sequencing of this T cell receptor (beta chain) was carried out in a study of blood T cells in healthy people across ages. Turning to the study itself: Capturing about one barcoded beta molecule per two T cells was achieved by template switching.

This clonotype was seen more than once but under ten times. The CDR3 is 12 amino acids. Germline V gene sequence: CDR1 SGHRS, CDR2 YFSETQ. V was shortened by 2 bases and J by 6 bases, with 8 bases between the two germline ends. Through a sample-barcoded 5' primer and a J-beta primer mix, a second PCR was run for about 6 to 11 cycles. TCRdb re-analysed the 5' RACE reads in MiXCR, keeping a single row per CDR3 protein. Among approximately 780,000 distinct CDR3 sequences, roughly 24% were seen once, and the ten largest hold around 2.9%. These data were likewise used in another study, on T cells of mothers and their children.

Input material: blood. This TCR was recovered from a boy between 5 and 17 years old in good health. This chain joins TRBV5-1 and TRBJ2-5; D gene unclear. The CDR3 DNA is TGCGCCAGCAGCTTAGGAGCACAGACCCAGTACTTC. Translation gives CASSLGAQTQYF.